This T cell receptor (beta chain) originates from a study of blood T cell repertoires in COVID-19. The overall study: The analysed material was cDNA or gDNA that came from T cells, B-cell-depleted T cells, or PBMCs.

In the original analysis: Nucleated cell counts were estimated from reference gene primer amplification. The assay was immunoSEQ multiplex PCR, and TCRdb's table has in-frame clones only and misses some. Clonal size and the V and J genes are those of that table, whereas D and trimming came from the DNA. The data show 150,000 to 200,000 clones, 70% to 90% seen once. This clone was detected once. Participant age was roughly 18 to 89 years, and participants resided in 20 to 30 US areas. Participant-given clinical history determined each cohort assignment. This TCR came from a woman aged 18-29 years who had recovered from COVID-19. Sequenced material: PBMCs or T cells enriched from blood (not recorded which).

CDR3 amino acids: CASSLSAGGYNEQFF. The CDR3 DNA reads TGTGCCAGCAGCTTATCGGCAGGGGGATACAATGAGCAGTTCTTC. The rearrangement joins TRBV11-2 to TRBJ2-1, with 7 bases fitting TRBD1. V lost 2 bases and J lost 4; bases outside the gene matches: 5. The CDR3 is 15 residues long. Germline CDR1 and CDR2: SGHAT and FQNNGV.